The 23 T cell receptor beta chains below come from one sample, sequenced in a study of blood T cell repertoires in COVID-19 (TCRdb year 2020). The library was made by the immunoSEQ multiplex PCR assay. Imported from immuneACCESS, the table was reduced by TCRdb to in-frame sequences with V and J called. These copies leave out some clones; in studies compared against another copy, an unresolved V gene accounts for under half, and the cause of the remainder is not known. The sample data list about 140,000 clones, and 80% to 90% of these were observed just once. Roughly two fifths of the sample rests with the top ten. The sequencing sample was made of peripheral blood. These receptors all stem from a man in his fifties or sixties who had recovered from COVID-19.

The gene calls are TRBV29-1 and TRBJ1-2; 11 nucleotides match TRBD1. The CDR3 is made up of 16 amino acids. The V gene end was trimmed by 4 bases and the J gene end by 4 bases; junction bases not matched to a gene: 11. Germline loops: CDR1 SQVTM, CDR2 ANQGSEA. CDR3 protein: CSVGRTGGLSVYGYTF. The CDR3 bases are TGCAGCGTTGGAAGGACAGGGGGCTTGAGTGTCTATGGCTACACCTTC.

This clone came up once. The V gene is TRBV5-5, the J gene TRBJ1-2; 7 bases align to TRBD1. J gave up 3 bases and V 1 base, and 3 bases lay outside the gene matches. Germline CDR1 and CDR2: SGHKS and YYEKEE (reference sequence). The CDR3 totals 14 residues. The CDR3 loop reads CASSLTGEDYGYTF. In DNA, the CDR3 is TGTGCCAGCAGCTTGACAGGGGAGGACTATGGCTACACCTTC.

The J gene is TRBJ2-2, the V gene TRBV5-5; TRBD1 aligns across 8 bases. With V trimmed by 0 bases and J by 6 bases, 4 bases remained unmatched. The germline V gene encodes CDR1 SGHKS and CDR2 YYEKEE (reference sequence). The CDR3 has 15 residues. Here the CDR3 reads CASSLETGVAGELFF. CDR3 sequence (DNA): TGTGCCAGCAGCTTGGAGACAGGGGTGGCCGGGGAGCTGTTTTTT.

The V gene is TRBV30, the J gene TRBJ2-7; no clear D gene. V was cut by 0 bases and J by 3 bases, with 9 bases left in between. Germline CDR1 GTSNPN, CDR2 SVGIG (reference sequence). The CDR3 runs to 13 residues. For the CDR3, the DNA is TGTGCCTGGAGTGTAAGTATCTACTACGAGCAGTACTTC. Encoded protein: CAWSVSIYYEQYF.

The CDR3, as DNA: TGTGCCAGCAGTTTCGGGACAGGGGATGAGCAGTTCTTC. Translated, it gives CASSFGTGDEQFF. The chain combines TRBV6-2 or TRBV6-3 with TRBJ2-1, with 10 bases matching TRBD1. The V segment lost 4 bases and the J segment 8 bases; nucleotides outside the gene matches: 2. The germline gives CDR1 MNHEY, CDR2 SVGEGT. The CDR3 length is 13 residues.

This clone was counted only a few times. J is TRBJ2-7 and V is TRBV4-1, with 8 bases that match TRBD1. The CDR3 consists of 18 residues. Trimming cost V 0 bases and J 4 bases; bases outside gene matches: 14. Germline CDR1 is MGHRA and CDR2 is YSYEKL. CDR3 coding DNA: TGCGCCAGCAGCCAAGAGAAGGGACAGGCCCCATGGCGATACGAGCAGTACTTC. This translates into CASSQEKGQAPWRYEQYF.

This rearrangement joins TRBV4-3 to TRBJ1-5; perhaps TRBD1 as D (5 bases). V lost 0 bases to trimming and J lost 4 bases, with 10 bases between them. There are 15 residues in the CDR3. Germline values: CDR1 LGHNA, CDR2 YSLEER. CDR3 sequence reads: CASSQDRVRNQPQHF. In DNA form, the CDR3 reads TGCGCCAGCAGCCAAGACAGGGTGCGGAATCAGCCCCAGCATTTT.

The V and J genes are TRBV19 and TRBJ1-6; D ambiguous. Between the trimmed V and J ends, which lost 3 bases and 10 bases, there was a span of 10 bases. The CDR3 loop spans 13 amino acids. In germline, CDR1 is LNHDA, CDR2 SQIVND (reference sequence). The CDR3 region has the DNA TGTGCCAGTAGTATTCGGGGTAGGTCACCCCTCCACTTT. Translation gives CASSIRGRSPLHF.

The V and J genes are TRBV18 and TRBJ2-2, with 7 bases lining up with TRBD2. The CDR3 loop spans 18 amino acids. Per the germline V gene, CDR1 is KGHSH and CDR2 is LQKENI. V trimming: 0 bases; J trimming: 0 bases; junction bases outside the gene matches: 7. This CDR3 reads CASSPPSSGAANTGELFF. CDR3 in DNA: TGTGCCAGCTCACCACCTTCCAGCGGGGCAGCGAACACCGGGGAGCTGTTTTTT.

The rearrangement joins TRBV11-2 to TRBJ2-3; 7 nucleotides match TRBD1. Germline V gene sequence: CDR1 SGHAT, CDR2 FQNNGV. With V trimmed by 1 base and J by 6 bases, 1 base remained unmatched. This CDR3 spans 13 amino acids. CDR3 residues: CASSLGTGDTQYF. The CDR3 nucleotides are TGTGCCAGCAGCTTAGGGACAGGCGATACGCAGTATTTT.

This clone showed up just once. The rearrangement uses TRBV19 and TRBJ2-3; 8 bases align to TRBD2. The V gene's germline CDR1 is LNHDA and CDR2 SQIVND (reference sequence). The CDR3 consists of 14 residues. The J segment lost 5 bases and the V segment lost 5 bases, leaving 6 bases of the junction unmatched. The CDR3 sequence: CASSSRGVLDTQYF. CDR3 in DNA: TGTGCCAGTAGTTCGCGGGGGGTCCTAGATACGCAGTATTTT.

This clone has only a few counts. The J gene is TRBJ1-5, the V gene TRBV6-2 or TRBV6-3; 7 nucleotides match TRBD1. V was clipped by 5 bases and J by 13 bases; unmatched bases: 11. Germline V gene lookup returns CDR1 MNHEY and CDR2 SVGEGT. This CDR3 is 13 amino acids long. CDR3 loop: CASSDPNRGAQHF. For the CDR3, the DNA is TGTGCCAGCAGTGACCCCAACAGGGGAGCTCAGCATTTT.

The gene calls are TRBV19 and TRBJ2-7, with D possibly being TRBD1 (5 bases). The V and J ends lost 10 bases and 4 bases respectively, with 20 bases between them. The germline CDR1 and CDR2 sequences are LNHDA and SQIVND (reference sequence). The CDR3 is 14 amino acids. The CDR3 coding sequence is TGTGCCACTTCGACAGCCTTAAAACTGTACGAGCAGTACTTC. Its protein product is CATSTALKLYEQYF.

This chain connects TRBV24-1 to TRBJ1-2; no clear D. Germline-derived CDR1 and CDR2 are KGHDR and SFDVKD. V was pared by 3 bases and J by 0 bases, with 4 bases between. This CDR3 region has 13 residues. CDR3: CATSDGPNYGYTF. The CDR3 DNA is TGTGCCACCAGTGATGGCCCTAACTATGGCTACACCTTC.

This clone was observed once. The rearrangement links TRBV19 to TRBJ2-1, with 10 bases identical to TRBD2. CDR3 length: 13 residues. Germline V lookup: CDR1 LNHDA, CDR2 SQIVND (reference sequence). The V and J ends lost 8 bases and 3 bases, in that order; junction bases with no gene match: 1. The CDR3 loop is CASLAGGYNEQFF. CDR3 nucleotides: TGTGCCAGTTTAGCGGGGGGCTACAATGAGCAGTTCTTC.

V is TRBV3-1 (or the pseudogene TRBV3-2) and J is TRBJ1-2; 9 bases map to TRBD1. Germline CDR1 and CDR2: LGHDT and YNNKEL (reference sequence). V was clipped by 1 base and J by 4 bases; unmatched bases: 4. The CDR3 loop spans 15 amino acids. CDR3 loop: CASSQGGQGPYGYTF. In DNA, the CDR3 is TGTGCCAGCAGCCAAGGTGGACAGGGGCCCTATGGCTACACCTTC.

The rearrangement joins TRBV19 to TRBJ1-1, with 8 bases fitting TRBD1. V lost 5 bases and J lost 6; bases outside the gene matches: 17. The germline V gene encodes CDR1 LNHDA and CDR2 SQIVND (reference sequence). This CDR3 region has 17 residues. DNA of the CDR3: TGTGCCAGTAGTGAGCAGGGGGCGCGGGGGATGGTTTCTGAAGCTTTCTTT. Translating gives CASSEQGARGMVSEAFF.

This chain links TRBV19 with TRBJ2-2, with D tentatively TRBD2 (6 bases). The V gene lost 7 bases and the J gene lost 3 bases, with 12 bases spanning the gap. Germline-derived CDR1 and CDR2 are LNHDA and SQIVND (reference sequence). CDR3 size: 14 residues. CDR3 sequence: CASTRGGYTGELFF. The CDR3 DNA reads TGTGCCAGTACCCGGGGAGGCTACACCGGGGAGCTGTTTTTT.

J is TRBJ2-7 and V is TRBV3-1 (or the pseudogene TRBV3-2); 12 positions agree with TRBD1. This CDR3 spans 16 amino acids. The germline V gene has CDR1 LGHDT and CDR2 YNNKEL (reference sequence). V trimming: 3 bases; J trimming: 7 bases; junction bases outside the gene matches: 10. CDR3 nucleotides: TGTGCCAGCAGCCATGGGGCGGGACAGGGGGCGAGAGAGCAGTACTTC. This codes for CASSHGAGQGAREQYF.

The CDR3 DNA reads TGTGCCAGCACTCGGGGGGATGGTCAGCCCCAGCATTTT. Protein product: CASTRGDGQPQHF. The chain employs TRBV6-5 and TRBJ1-5; a possible D gene is TRBD1 (5 bases). Germline V CDR1 and CDR2: MNHEY, SVGAGI. The CDR3 consists of 13 residues. V shed 7 bases and J shed 6 bases, with 13 bases lying between them.

The table lists this clone with a few counts. V and J are TRBV2 and TRBJ2-3; TRBD2 aligns across 10 bases. V was clipped by 4 bases and J by 3 bases; unmatched bases: 13. Germline V lookup: CDR1 SNHLY, CDR2 FYNNEI. CDR3 length: 18 residues. CDR3 sequence reads: CASSARSGGASGTDTQYF. DNA for the CDR3: TGTGCCAGCAGTGCTCGAAGCGGGGGGGCCTCTGGGACAGATACGCAGTATTTT.

The CDR3 DNA follows: TGCAGTGCTATTTTCCGTGAGCAGTTCTTC. Translated, it gives CSAIFREQFF. The chain links TRBV20-1 to TRBJ2-1, with D unresolved. Per germline, CDR1 DFQATT and CDR2 SNEGSKA (reference sequence). V was clipped by 4 bases and J by 9 bases, with 7 bases between them. CDR3 length equals 10 residues.

CDR3 in amino acids: CASSISAGGQGSEQYF. In nucleotides, the CDR3 is TGTGCCAGTAGTATATCGGCGGGGGGACAGGGGAGCGAGCAGTACTTC. This chain connects TRBV19 to TRBJ2-7, with 10 positions matching TRBD1. The V gene's germline CDR1 is LNHDA and CDR2 SQIVND (reference sequence). With 2 bases clipped from V and 6 bases from J, the junction kept 10 bases outside the gene matches. This CDR3 is 16 amino acids long.